Shown below are 9 T cell receptor beta chains from a single sample sequenced in a study of blood T cell repertoires in COVID-19. Sequenced by immunoSEQ multiplex PCR; TCRdb stores in-frame clones only, minus some. The repertoire holds about 200,000 clones, under 90% seen once, with 15% to 20% in the top ten. The source material was peripheral blood. Source of these receptors: a human donor in a cohort sampled during active COVID-19.

The V call is TRBV7-2, the J call TRBJ2-2, with D uncertain. The V gene lost 1 base and the J gene lost 2 bases, with 8 bases spanning the gap. Germline assignment: CDR1 SGHTA and CDR2 FQGNSA. The CDR3 has 15 amino acids. CDR3 sequence (DNA): TGTGCCAGCAGCTTAGGGGCGACAAACACCGGGGAGCTGTTTTTT. Translating it yields CASSLGATNTGELFF.

The rearrangement joins TRBV5-1 to TRBJ1-1; 7 bases align to TRBD1. Germline-derived CDR1 and CDR2 are SGHRS and YFSETQ. The CDR3 length is 15 residues. V was pared by 4 bases and J by 4 bases, with 10 bases of the junction left unmatched. The CDR3 protein is CASSRRTGPFTEAFF. In DNA form, the CDR3 reads TGCGCCAGCAGCCGGAGGACAGGTCCGTTCACTGAAGCTTTCTTT.

The DNA of the CDR3 is TGCGCCAGCAGCTTGGTTTCGTCCGAAGAGACCCAGTACTTC. Translation gives CASSLVSSEETQYF. This chain uses TRBV5-1 with TRBJ2-5; D remains unclear. Germline V gene data show CDR1 as SGHRS and CDR2 as YFSETQ. This CDR3 is 14 amino acids long. The germline V and J ends were trimmed by 0 bases and 3 bases, with 9 bases remaining between them. Using reference TRBV5-1 and TRBJ2-5 for the parts outside the CDR3, the full variable domain is KAGVTQTPRYLIKTRGQQVTLSCSPISGHRSVSWYQQTPGQGLQFLFEYFSETQRNKGNFPGRFSGRQFSNSRSEMNVSTLELGDSALYLCASSLVSSEETQYFGPGTRLLVL.

The V gene is TRBV21-1, the J gene TRBJ1-4. TRBV21-1 has pseudogene status. The CDR3 extends over 13 amino acids. This CDR3 is CASSKAEGAKLFF. In DNA form, the CDR3 reads TGTGCCAGCAGCAAAGCGGAGGGAGCCAAACTGTTTTTT.

The gene calls are TRBV2 and TRBJ2-1; no definite D call. Deletions cut 6 bases from V and 6 bases from J, with 12 bases between. The CDR3 spans 13 residues. In germline, CDR1 is SNHLY, CDR2 FYNNEI. The CDR3 sequence is CASRLGMGNEQFF. CDR3 DNA: TGTGCCAGCAGGCTAGGAATGGGCAATGAGCAGTTCTTC.

V usage is TRBV19 and J usage is TRBJ1-5, with 8 positions matching TRBD1. This CDR3 has 18 residues. The ends lost 6 bases at V and 1 base at J; junction bases unmatched: 14. Germline CDR1 and CDR2: LNHDA and SQIVND (reference sequence). The CDR3 loop reads CASRPPGTGILSNQPQHF. CDR3 nucleotide sequence: TGTGCCAGTAGACCACCAGGGACAGGAATTCTAAGCAATCAGCCCCAGCATTTT.

DNA of the CDR3: TGTGCCAGCCGGGTGGAGATAAGCTACACCTTC. Protein: CASRVEISYTF. The chain joins TRBV2 to TRBJ1-2; D is unresolved. Trimming cost V 8 bases and J 9 bases, with 13 bases left between them. Germline V gives CDR1 SNHLY, CDR2 FYNNEI. The CDR3 spans 11 residues.

The rearrangement uses TRBV5-1 and TRBJ2-1; D ambiguous. V shed 0 bases and J shed 0 bases, with 10 bases lying between them. This CDR3 has 16 residues. Germline assignment: CDR1 SGHRS and CDR2 YFSETQ. The CDR3 sequence: CASSLEARSSYNEQFF. CDR3 sequence (DNA): TGCGCCAGCAGCTTGGAGGCGAGGAGCTCCTACAATGAGCAGTTCTTC.

The chain combines TRBV4-2 with TRBJ2-2; 13 bases fit TRBD2. Germline assignment: CDR1 LGHNA and CDR2 YNFKEQ. The CDR3 loop spans 15 amino acids. The trim removed 4 bases at V and 9 bases at J, leaving 5 bases unmatched. The CDR3 DNA follows: TGTGCCAGCAGCCGAGGACTAGCGGGAGCGAGGGAGCTGTTTTTT. Its protein is CASSRGLAGARELFF.